This T cell receptor (beta chain) emerged from a study of T cell responses to AZD1222 COVID-19 vaccine (dated by TCRdb to about 2021). Study-level background: A total of just over 230 trial participants underwent TCR sequencing, of whom 207 had received two doses of AZD1222 and around 26 had received two doses of the MenACWY control vaccine. Trial participants were enrolled by age into 18-55, 56-69 and 70-plus year subgroups, with about 150, 28 and 57 TCR-sequenced participants respectively. Points the paper makes about the study in general: After two AZD1222 doses, both the breadth and the depth of spike-specific TCRs were significantly higher than at day 0 and than in MenACWY recipients. The vaccine-associated CD4 TCRs covered the entire spike protein, and the dominant responses fell in regions 160-218 and 743-854. Because no day 14 peak-response samples were available, repertoires were characterized only after the peak T cell response. Conclusions about previously exposed vaccinees are limited because only a handful of AZD1222 recipients were SARS-CoV-2 seropositive at baseline. Reportedly, close to half of the unique spike-specific TCRs recognized epitopes lying outside the regions that are mutated in the B.1.351 and B.1.1.7 variants. The 56-69-year group was small, and its depth increase did not reach significance, likely because of low power. Participants were mostly white British and included more females than males, and it was suggested by the authors that clonal diversity may have been underestimated.

In regard to this clone: Its antigen is unknown. Base qualities are not recorded, but no much larger clone differs from it by a single base.

The CDR3 regions of human TCRbeta chains were analyzed by immunosequencing. The original methods were these. Repertoire TCRs were checked for matches against a reference library of SARS-CoV-2-specific TCRs that had been generated using the MIRA antigen-specificity platform. Breadth was defined as the fraction of unique TCRs that were SARS-CoV-2-associated. Depth was defined as the fraction of total T cells that were SARS-CoV-2-associated. Using the MIRA data, every spike-specific TCR was mapped to the spike region that the TCR reacted to and assigned to either a CD4 or a CD8 class. Log10-transformed breadth and depth values were compared by one-way ANOVA with Sidak's multiple comparisons tests. The table was pulled from immuneACCESS by TCRdb, which kept in-frame rearrangements only. Such tables lose some clones; where checked, under half of the loss comes from unresolved V genes, and the rest has no known cause. V, J and clone size reflect that table, while D and trimming were determined from the DNA. Within this sample are about 88,000 clones, with roughly nine tenths of them counted one time only. In total, the top ten clones hold about 5% of the sample.

This sample's time point label indicates: about 28 days (+/-7) after the second vaccine dose. AZD1222 recipients with second doses at about 4 weeks or about 12 weeks were pooled, because spike-specific TCR depth and breadth did not differ between schedules. Samples from vaccinated people were obtained from the UK trials COV001 and COV002, which included a single-blind randomized controlled phase 2/3 trial of AZD1222 (ChAdOx1 nCoV-19) in healthy adults. For TCRbeta chain sequencing, PBMC samples were collected from trial participants at day 0 and at day 28 after the second dose. Sequencing used peripheral blood, obtained 28 days after the second AZD1222 dose. The sequence came from an adult who received the AZD1222 COVID-19 vaccine.

CDR3 sequence: CASSPGAGLQPQHF. In nucleotides, the sequence is TGTGCCAGCAGCCCTGGGGCAGGGCTTCAGCCCCAGCATTTT. Recombination linked TRBV3-1 (or the pseudogene TRBV3-2) to TRBJ1-5, with TRBD1 perhaps the D gene, on 5 matching bases. CDR1 LGHDT and CDR2 YNNKEL were looked up in the germline V gene (reference sequence). V gives up 4 bases and J gives up 6 bases, and the segment between their germline ends measures 13 bases. From the cysteine up to the phenylalanine, the CDR3 has a length of 14 residues. The sequence is cut down to CDR3 DNA, 42 bases in frame from base 1.